One sample yielded the 10 T cell receptor beta chains listed below, sequenced in a study of spatial heterogeneity in lung cancer. Time point in this sample: blood at routine non-recurrence follow-up after resection. TCRdb re-called the 5' RACE reads through MiXCR, storing one row per CDR3 protein. The sample has 25,000 or so distinct CDR3 sequences, less than 6.5% seen once. The sequenced sample was PBMCs, obtained at follow-up. Receptor source: a female donor with early-stage non-small cell lung cancer.

This clonotype was seen at least ten times. The chain uses TRBV4-3 and TRBJ2-7, with TRBD1 identical over 8 bases. The germline V gene encodes CDR1 LGHNA and CDR2 YSLEER. V lost 5 bases to trimming and J lost 4 bases; unmatched junction nucleotides: 10. This CDR3 comprises 15 residues. CDR3 DNA: TGCGCCAGCAGCGCACAGAGGACAGGGTCGTACGAGCAGTACTTC. Its protein product is CASSAQRTGSYEQYF.

Ten or more counts support this clonotype. The rearrangement uses TRBV14 and TRBJ2-2; 7 bases fit TRBD1. The ends lost 4 bases at V and 5 bases at J; junction bases unmatched: 7. The CDR3 sequence is 15 residues long. The germline V gene encodes CDR1 SGHDN and CDR2 FVKESK. This CDR3 reads CASSLGTARTGELFF. CDR3 nucleotides: TGTGCCAGCAGCCTCGGGACAGCGAGGACCGGGGAGCTGTTTTTT. The variable domain in full, with the rest retrieved from reference TRBV14 and TRBJ2-2, is EAGVTQFPSHSVIEKGQTVTLRCDPISGHDNLYWYRRVMGKEIKFLLHFVKESKQDESGMPNNRFLAERTGGTYSTLKVQPAELEDSGVYFCASSLGTARTGELFFGEGSRLTVL.

This clonotype was detected a few times. The chain has TRBV7-9 and TRBJ2-3, with 10 bases fitting TRBD2. The germline gives CDR1 SEHNR, CDR2 FQNEAQ (reference sequence). The CDR3 has 15 residues. V was pared by 7 bases and J by 3 bases, with 7 bases of the junction left unmatched. The CDR3 loop is CASMTLAGHTDTQYF. The CDR3 bases are TGTGCCAGCATGACACTAGCGGGGCATACAGATACGCAGTATTTT.

This clonotype was detected ten times or more. The chain has TRBV20-1 and TRBJ2-2; D perhaps matches TRBD1 (5 bases). The CDR3 has 13 residues. CDR1 is DFQATT and CDR2 is SNEGSKA in the germline V gene (reference sequence). V was pared by 3 bases and J by 4 bases, with 9 bases between. CDR3 region: CSASQQVTGELFF. The CDR3 DNA follows: TGCAGTGCTAGCCAACAGGTCACCGGGGAGCTGTTTTTT.

This clonotype was seen ten or more times. V is TRBV7-9 and J is TRBJ1-5; D is unresolved. The CDR3 has 15 residues. V was shortened by 5 bases and J by 1 base, with 12 bases between the two germline ends. Germline V CDR1 and CDR2: SEHNR, FQNEAQ (reference sequence). As DNA, the CDR3 is TGTGCCAGCAGCCCCGACCAGGTCAGCAATCAGCCCCAGCATTTT. Protein sequence: CASSPDQVSNQPQHF.

This clonotype appeared many times. The chain uses TRBV4-3 and TRBJ2-7; TRBD1 agrees at 8 bases. CDR3 size: 16 residues. CDR1 is LGHNA, CDR2 YSLEER, per germline. J was trimmed by 9 bases and V by 2 bases; bases with no gene match: 15. For the CDR3, the DNA is TGCGCCAGCAGCCAATCTACCGGGACAGGTTCCGTTAGGCAGTACTTC. Translated, it gives CASSQSTGTGSVRQYF.

As concerns this clonotype: This may be a read error: a much more frequent sequence differs by one nucleotide. This chain connects TRBV6-2 or TRBV6-3 to TRBJ2-3, with D possibly matching TRBD1 (6 bases). The germline gives CDR1 MNHEY, CDR2 SVGEGT. The CDR3 runs 13 residues. The CDR3 DNA sequence: TGTGACAGCGAACGGGACAACACAGATACGCAGTATTTT. Translating gives CDSERDNTDTQYF.

This clonotype has at least ten counts. The chain uses TRBV14 and TRBJ2-3, with TRBD2 identical over 8 bases. Trimming took 4 bases from V and 2 from J; bases not matched to a gene: 8. In germline, CDR1 is SGHDN, CDR2 FVKESK. This CDR3 has 16 amino acids. CDR3 region: CASSRFGGGVTDTQYF. The CDR3 region has the DNA TGTGCCAGCAGCCGCTTCGGGGGGGGAGTCACAGATACGCAGTATTTT.

This clonotype was seen many times. V gene TRBV20-1 combines with J gene TRBJ2-3, with D possibly TRBD1 on 5 matching bases. V lost 3 bases and J 0 bases, leaving 13 bases between the germline ends. There are 15 residues in the CDR3. CDR1 and CDR2 from the germline V gene are DFQATT and SNEGSKA (reference sequence). Here the CDR3 reads CSASSGAASTDTQYF. In DNA, the CDR3 is TGCAGTGCTAGTAGTGGGGCAGCTAGCACAGATACGCAGTATTTT.

This clonotype was observed at least ten times. The chain carries TRBV4-2 and TRBJ1-3; D remains unclear. V gave up 0 bases and J gave up 1 base, with 10 bases separating them. The CDR3 sequence is 16 residues long. Germline lookup yields CDR1 LGHNA and CDR2 YNFKEQ. The CDR3 DNA is TGTGCCAGCAGCCAAGAACGGTCCATATCTGGAAACACCATATATTTT. Its translation is CASSQERSISGNTIYF.